The present T cell receptor (beta chain) was sequenced within a study of T cells in localized non-small cell lung cancer. Study observations and caveats: Within adjacent lung there appeared a median approximately 58 of the top 100 tumor clones.

For this clone: What it recognizes is unknown.

Profiled with immunoSEQ multiplex PCR; TCRdb holds only in-frame clones, not every one. Of about 70,000 clones listed, approximately 84% are singletons. Looked up from germline, CDR1 is SNHLY and CDR2 is FYNNEI. CDR3 length equals 19 residues. The V gene lost 10 bases and the J gene lost 5 bases, with 35 bases spanning the gap. The sequence was collected from a female donor over 55 with stage I lung adenocarcinoma. The chain links TRBV2 to TRBJ2-5; TRBD2 is a possible D gene (6 bases). Sequenced material: peripheral blood, taken before any cancer treatment. The CDR3 is CATNRPSRDFGEISETQYF. DNA of the CDR3: TGTGCCACCAACAGACCCTCCCGGGACTTTGGGGAAATATCGGAGACCCAGTACTTC.